Presented here are 26 T cell receptor beta chains from one specimen sequenced in a study of Graves' ophthalmopathy and Graves' hyperthyroidism. Using RNA transcripts, the TCR beta CDR3 regions were amplified. First-round RT-PCR employed HTBI primers, with a second-round multiplex PCR after it. TCRdb re-called the multiplex PCR reads through MiXCR, storing one row per CDR3 protein. The data contain approximately 700,000 distinct CDR3 sequences, 35% to 50% of them singletons. Material: peripheral blood. The receptors were sampled from an adult man with Graves' ophthalmopathy.

This clonotype has at least ten counts. The CDR3 sequence is CATRARATGTGELFF. The CDR3 region has the DNA TGTGCCACCCGTGCAAGGGCGACGGGCACCGGGGAGCTGTTTTTT. The chain is built from TRBV6-5 and TRBJ2-2; the D is unclear. The ends were cut back, 10 bases at V and 4 bases at J, with 19 bases in the middle. Per the germline V gene, CDR1 is MNHEY and CDR2 is SVGAGI. The CDR3 totals 15 residues.

The genes are TRBV12-3 or TRBV12-4 and TRBJ1-5; TRBD1 aligns across 7 bases. V shed 6 bases, J shed 7 bases, and the junction held 9 bases outside the gene matches. The CDR3 runs 14 residues. The CDR3 nucleotides read TGTGCCAGCAGCCGACAGGGTATGAGACAGCCCCAGCATTTT. Its translation: CASSRQGMRQPQHF.

The CDR3 sequence is CASVTGDTEAFF. In DNA form, the CDR3 reads TGTGCCAGCGTTACGGGTGACACTGAAGCTTTCTTT. The chain carries TRBV6-2 or TRBV6-3 and TRBJ1-1; D remains unclear. Germline CDR1 and CDR2: MNHEY and SVGEGT. The V end lost 8 bases, the J end lost 3 bases, and 10 bases lay between the germline ends. CDR3 length: 12 residues.

This clonotype was detected only a few times. The V gene is TRBV7-2, the J gene TRBJ2-5; 11 nucleotides align to TRBD2. This CDR3 comprises 16 residues. Germline assignment: CDR1 SGHTA and CDR2 FQGNSA. Germline trimming cut 4 bases from V and 5 bases from J; bases unmatched to any gene: 9. The CDR3 sequence: CASSSYTSGRRETQYF. CDR3 coding DNA: TGTGCCAGCAGCTCATATACTAGCGGGAGACGGGAGACCCAGTACTTC.

The chain employs TRBV5-1 and TRBJ2-6; 7 bases map to TRBD1. The CDR3 spans 16 residues. Germline V lookup: CDR1 SGHRS, CDR2 YFSETQ. Trimming removed 0 bases from V and 1 base from J; junction bases left unmatched: 1. CDR3 nucleotide sequence: TGCGCCAGCAGCTTGGTGGGACAGTCTGGGGCCAACGTCCTGACTTTC. This sequence encodes CASSLVGQSGANVLTF. Together with reference TRBV5-1 and TRBJ2-6, the CDR3 gives the full variable domain: KAGVTQTPRYLIKTRGQQVTLSCSPISGHRSVSWYQQTPGQGLQFLFEYFSETQRNKGNFPGRFSGRQFSNSRSEMNVSTLELGDSALYLCASSLVGQSGANVLTFGAGSRLTVL.

The CDR3, as DNA: TGCGCCAGCAGCTTGGGAAGCATTAGCGGGACGGAAGAGACCCAGTACTTC. Protein: CASSLGSISGTEETQYF. This chain connects TRBV5-1 to TRBJ2-5; 8 positions match TRBD2. Germline CDR1 and CDR2: SGHRS and YFSETQ. The CDR3 sequence is 17 residues long. V was pared by 0 bases and J by 3 bases, with 10 bases of the junction left unmatched.

This clonotype occurred many times. This chain connects TRBV10-3 to TRBJ1-4, with 9 bases matching TRBD1. The CDR3 contains 16 residues. Trimming cost V 6 bases and J 8 bases; bases outside gene matches: 13. CDR1 and CDR2 (germline): ENHRY, SYGVKD. The CDR3 region is CAISPARTGDGEKLFF. The DNA of the CDR3 is TGTGCCATCAGCCCAGCAAGGACAGGGGATGGCGAAAAACTGTTTTTT.

As concerns this clonotype: A much larger clonotype is one base distant, so this may be a read error. The chain carries TRBV29-1 and TRBJ2-7, with D possibly called TRBD1 or TRBD2 (5 bases each). The V end was cut by 3 bases, the J end by 2 bases, with 14 bases between. Germline CDR1 SQVTM, CDR2 ANQGSEA. This CDR3 has 14 residues. The CDR3: CSVERGAYPYEQYF. CDR3 DNA: TGCAGCGTTGAGCGAGGGGCCTATCCCTACGAGCAGTACTTC.

The chain links TRBV13 to TRBJ1-1; 7 bases match TRBD1. CDR3 length: 17 amino acids. V was pared by 0 bases and J by 3 bases, with 10 bases of the junction left unmatched. Looked up from germline, CDR1 is PRHDT and CDR2 is FYEKMQ (reference sequence). As DNA, the CDR3 is TGTGCCAGCAGCTTAGGCAGTGCTCTCAGGGGGGACACTGAAGCTTTCTTT. This translates into CASSLGSALRGDTEAFF.

On this clonotype itself: A much larger clone sits a single nucleotide away, making a read error possible. The chain uses TRBV29-1 and TRBJ2-2; the match to TRBD2 covers 12 bases. The CDR3 spans 15 residues. Germline V lookup: CDR1 SQVTM, CDR2 ANQGSEA. The DNA of the CDR3 is TGCAGCGTGGGGGGACTAGCGGGCAACACCGGGGAGCTGCTTTTT. Residues: CSVGGLAGNTGELLF.

This clonotype showed up many times. The chain joins TRBV19 to TRBJ1-5; 8 bases match TRBD1. The junction had 8 bases not matched to a gene; V was cut back by 8 bases and J by 2 bases. The length of the CDR3 is 15 residues. CDR1 LNHDA and CDR2 SQIVND come from the germline V gene (reference sequence). For the CDR3, the DNA is TGTGCCAGTCGAGACAGGGGCGCGGGCAATCAGCCCCAGCATTTT. Translating it yields CASRDRGAGNQPQHF.

The CDR3 reads CAISARQVSYEQYF. The CDR3 region has the DNA TGTGCCATCAGTGCTAGACAGGTCTCCTACGAGCAGTACTTC. V gene TRBV10-3 combines with J gene TRBJ2-7; tentative D call: TRBD1 (6 bases). The CDR3 has 14 residues. Per the germline V gene, CDR1 is ENHRY and CDR2 is SYGVKD. V lost 4 bases to trimming and J lost 0 bases, with 10 bases between them.

The chain employs TRBV2 and TRBJ2-7, with 10 bases aligning to TRBD1. CDR3 length: 13 residues. With V trimmed by 7 bases and J by 5 bases, 5 bases remained unmatched. CDR1 SNHLY and CDR2 FYNNEI come from the germline V gene. The CDR3 spells CASNRDRGNEQYF. The DNA of the CDR3 is TGTGCCAGCAACCGGGACAGGGGTAACGAGCAGTACTTC. Supplemented by reference TRBV2 and TRBJ2-7, the full variable domain reads EPEVTQTPSHQVTQMGQEVILRCVPISNHLYFYWYRQILGQKVEFLVSFYNNEISEKSEIFDDQFSVERPDGSNFTLKIRSTKLEDSAMYFCASNRDRGNEQYFGPGTRLTVT.

In this sample, this clonotype turned up a few times. The V call is TRBV9, the J call TRBJ1-1; tentatively, D is TRBD1 (6 bases). Trimming left V 0 bases short and J 6 bases short, with 12 bases between. In germline, CDR1 is SGDLS, CDR2 YYNGEE. The CDR3 extends over 14 amino acids. The CDR3 sequence is CASSVGIKGAEAFF. CDR3 coding DNA: TGTGCCAGCAGCGTAGGAATTAAGGGGGCTGAAGCTTTCTTT. Full variable domain (rest looked up from reference TRBV9 and TRBJ1-1): DSGVTQTPKHLITATGQRVTLRCSPRSGDLSVYWYQQSLDQGLQFLIQYYNGEERAKGNILERFSAQQFPDLHSELNLSSLELGDSALYFCASSVGIKGAEAFFGQGTRLTVV.

This chain connects TRBV2 to TRBJ1-2; a weak D match, TRBD1 (5 bases). Germline V lookup: CDR1 SNHLY, CDR2 FYNNEI. This CDR3 region has 17 residues. Trimming took 6 bases from V and 6 from J, leaving 26 bases between them. The CDR3 reads CASRITTQGSNGHGYTF. CDR3 nucleotide sequence: TGTGCCAGCAGGATAACCACGCAGGGTAGCAACGGCCATGGCTACACCTTC. The full variable domain, its missing parts supplied by reference TRBV2 and TRBJ1-2, is EPEVTQTPSHQVTQMGQEVILRCVPISNHLYFYWYRQILGQKVEFLVSFYNNEISEKSEIFDDQFSVERPDGSNFTLKIRSTKLEDSAMYFCASRITTQGSNGHGYTFGSGTRLTVV.

The chain links TRBV2 to TRBJ2-7, with a possible D match to TRBD1 (7 bases). Trimming pared 6 bases from V and 7 bases from J, leaving 16 bases between. The CDR3 extends over 13 amino acids. The germline V gene encodes CDR1 SNHLY and CDR2 FYNNEI. The CDR3 DNA is TGTGCCAGCAGCTTCGGCAGGGGGGATGAGCAGTACTTC. Translation gives CASSFGRGDEQYF.

V gene TRBV7-9 combines with J gene TRBJ1-3; the D gene is possibly TRBD1 (5 bases). This CDR3 is built from 16 residues. Germline CDR1 and CDR2: SEHNR and FQNEAQ (reference sequence). Deletions cut 6 bases from V and 0 bases from J, with 15 bases between. CDR3 loop: CASRGTGLTSGNTIYF. CDR3 in DNA: TGTGCCAGCAGAGGTACGGGGCTGACCTCTGGAAACACCATATATTTT.

The chain links TRBV19 to TRBJ1-5; D is uncertain. Between the trimmed V and J ends, which lost 6 bases and 4 bases, there was a span of 16 bases. Germline V CDR1 and CDR2: LNHDA, SQIVND (reference sequence). CDR3 size: 15 residues. The CDR3 nucleotides are TGTGCCAGTAGCACCCAGTCGGGGATTAATCAGCCCCAGCATTTT. Residues: CASSTQSGINQPQHF.

The rearrangement joins TRBV25-1 to TRBJ1-2, with D tentatively TRBD1 (5 bases). The CDR3 sequence is 12 residues long. CDR1 and CDR2 (germline): MGHDK, SYGVNS. Written as DNA, the CDR3 is TGTGCTAGGGACCCTTCTAACTATGGCTACACCTTC. Translating it yields CARDPSNYGYTF.

The V gene is TRBV7-4, the J gene TRBJ2-2, with a weak D call TRBD1 (6 bases). The CDR3 consists of 15 residues. Germline V CDR1 and CDR2: SGHVT, SQSDAQ. V was clipped by 6 bases and J by 4 bases, with 15 bases between them. The DNA of the CDR3 is TGTGCCAGCAGTGCTTCCAGGGGTGGCACCGGGGAGCTGTTTTTT. This translates into CASSASRGGTGELFF.

The V gene is TRBV2, the J gene TRBJ2-7; D is uncertain. Germline V gene sequence: CDR1 SNHLY, CDR2 FYNNEI. The CDR3 extends over 16 amino acids. Trimming removed 6 bases at V and 0 bases at J, with 18 bases between. The CDR3 DNA reads as TGTGCCAGCAGCTTGGGAATAGCTTGGAGCTCCTACGAGCAGTACTTC. This gives the protein CASSLGIAWSSYEQYF.

This clonotype has a count of ten or more. The chain employs TRBV5-1 and TRBJ1-6, with D perhaps matching TRBD1 (5 bases). This CDR3 has 16 amino acids. In germline, CDR1 is SGHRS, CDR2 YFSETQ. V gave up 4 bases and J gave up 5 bases, with 16 bases separating them. The CDR3: CASSRGSSTHNSPLHF. The CDR3, as DNA: TGCGCCAGCAGCAGGGGCAGCAGCACTCATAATTCACCCCTCCACTTT.

The table lists this clonotype with a count of one. This rearrangement joins TRBV12-3 or TRBV12-4 to TRBJ1-5; D unresolved. V lost 5 bases, J lost 7 bases, and 18 bases lay in between. This CDR3 has 15 amino acids. The CDR3 reads CASSARSDRQQPQHF. CDR3 coding DNA: TGTGCCAGCAGTGCTAGAAGTGATAGGCAGCAGCCCCAGCATTTT.

This clonotype was observed at least ten times. The V call is TRBV29-1, the J call TRBJ1-2; a possible D gene is TRBD1 (5 bases). The CDR3 is 11 residues long. The germline CDR1 and CDR2 sequences are SQVTM and ANQGSEA. The CDR3 here is CTAEDISGYTF. CDR3 in DNA: TGCACCGCGGAGGACATTAGTGGCTACACCTTC.

This clonotype was observed a single time. The rearrangement joins TRBV5-1 to TRBJ2-7; a possible D gene is TRBD2 (6 bases). Per the germline V gene, CDR1 is SGHRS and CDR2 is YFSETQ. The CDR3 extends over 16 amino acids. The V end lost 0 bases, the J end lost 4 bases, and 17 bases lay between the germline ends. The CDR3 here is CASSLGGTGGGYEQYF. CDR3 nucleotides: TGCGCCAGCAGCTTGGGCGGGACCGGTGGAGGGTACGAGCAGTACTTC.

This clonotype was seen a handful of times. CDR3 protein: CSARDPGNRNQPQHF. CDR3 bases: TGCAGTGCTAGAGATCCCGGGAATCGCAATCAGCCCCAGCATTTT. This chain connects TRBV20-1 to TRBJ1-5; unclear D gene. The CDR3 is made up of 15 amino acids. Germline CDR1 DFQATT, CDR2 SNEGSKA (reference sequence). V was pared by 0 bases and J by 2 bases, with 11 bases between.